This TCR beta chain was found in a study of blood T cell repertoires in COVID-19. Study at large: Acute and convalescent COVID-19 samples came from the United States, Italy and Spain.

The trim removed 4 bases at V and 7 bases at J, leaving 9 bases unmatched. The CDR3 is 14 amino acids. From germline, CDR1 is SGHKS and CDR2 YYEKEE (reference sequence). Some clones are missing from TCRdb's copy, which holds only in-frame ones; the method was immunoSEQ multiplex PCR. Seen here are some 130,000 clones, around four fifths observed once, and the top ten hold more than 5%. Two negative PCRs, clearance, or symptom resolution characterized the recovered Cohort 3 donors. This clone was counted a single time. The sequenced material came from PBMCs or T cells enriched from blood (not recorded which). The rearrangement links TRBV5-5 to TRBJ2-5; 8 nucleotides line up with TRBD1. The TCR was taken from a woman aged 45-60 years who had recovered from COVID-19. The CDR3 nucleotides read TGTGCCAGCAGCCCACGGACAGGGACAGCGACCCAGTACTTC. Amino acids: CASSPRTGTATQYF.